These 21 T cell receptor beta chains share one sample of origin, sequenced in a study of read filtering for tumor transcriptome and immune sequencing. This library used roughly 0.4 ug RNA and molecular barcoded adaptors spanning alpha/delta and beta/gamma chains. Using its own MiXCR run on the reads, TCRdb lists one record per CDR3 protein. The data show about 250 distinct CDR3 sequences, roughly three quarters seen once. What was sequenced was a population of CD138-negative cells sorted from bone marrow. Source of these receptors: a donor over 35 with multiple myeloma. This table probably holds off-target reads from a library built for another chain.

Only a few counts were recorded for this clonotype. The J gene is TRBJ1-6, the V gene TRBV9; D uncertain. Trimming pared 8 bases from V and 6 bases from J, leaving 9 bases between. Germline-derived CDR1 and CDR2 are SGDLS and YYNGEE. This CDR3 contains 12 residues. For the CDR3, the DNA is TGTGCCAGTGGAGCCTCTAATTCACCCCTCCACTTT. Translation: CASGASNSPLHF.

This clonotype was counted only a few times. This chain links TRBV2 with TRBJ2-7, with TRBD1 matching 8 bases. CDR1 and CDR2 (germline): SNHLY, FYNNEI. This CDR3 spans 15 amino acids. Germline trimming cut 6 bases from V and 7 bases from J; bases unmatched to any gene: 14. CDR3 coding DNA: TGTGCCAGCAGCGCTAACCCGGGACAGGCCGGAGAGCAGTACTTC. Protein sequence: CASSANPGQAGEQYF.

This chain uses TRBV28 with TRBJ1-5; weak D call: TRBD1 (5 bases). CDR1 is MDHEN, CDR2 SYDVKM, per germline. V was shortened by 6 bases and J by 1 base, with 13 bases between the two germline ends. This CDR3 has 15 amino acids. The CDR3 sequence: CASSAGGTSNQPQHF. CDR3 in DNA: TGTGCCAGCAGCGCGGGGGGAACCAGCAATCAGCCCCAGCATTTT.

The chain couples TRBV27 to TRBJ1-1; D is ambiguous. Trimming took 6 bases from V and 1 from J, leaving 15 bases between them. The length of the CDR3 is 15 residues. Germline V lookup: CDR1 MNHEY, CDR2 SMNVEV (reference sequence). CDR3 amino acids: CASSTPGGENTEAFF. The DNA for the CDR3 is TGTGCCAGCAGCACGCCGGGTGGGGAGAACACTGAAGCTTTCTTT.

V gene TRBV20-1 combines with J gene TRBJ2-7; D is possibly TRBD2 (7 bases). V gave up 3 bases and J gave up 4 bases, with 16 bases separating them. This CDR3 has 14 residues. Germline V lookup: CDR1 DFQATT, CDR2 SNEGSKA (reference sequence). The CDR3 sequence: CSARGRGALYEQYF. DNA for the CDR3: TGCAGTGCTAGGGGACGGGGGGCTTTGTACGAGCAGTACTTC.

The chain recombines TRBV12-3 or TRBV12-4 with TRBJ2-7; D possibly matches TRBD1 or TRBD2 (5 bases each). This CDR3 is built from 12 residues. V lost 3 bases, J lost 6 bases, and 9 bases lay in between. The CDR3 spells CASSFWGTEQYF. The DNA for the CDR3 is TGTGCCAGCAGTTTCTGGGGGACCGAGCAGTACTTC.

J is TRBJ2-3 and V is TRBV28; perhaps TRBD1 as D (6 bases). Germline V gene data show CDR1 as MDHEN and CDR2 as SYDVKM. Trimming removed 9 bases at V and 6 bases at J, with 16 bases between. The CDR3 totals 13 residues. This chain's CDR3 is CASTGNGMDTQYF. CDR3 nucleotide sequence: TGTGCCAGTACAGGGAACGGAATGGATACGCAGTATTTT.

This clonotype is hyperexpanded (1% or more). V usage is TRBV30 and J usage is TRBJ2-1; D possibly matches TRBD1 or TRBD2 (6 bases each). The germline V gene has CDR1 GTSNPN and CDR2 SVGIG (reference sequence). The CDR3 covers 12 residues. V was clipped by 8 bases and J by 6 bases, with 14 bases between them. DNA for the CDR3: TGTGCCCTGTGGGGGGCGGGCAATGAGCAGTTCTTC. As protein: CALWGAGNEQFF.

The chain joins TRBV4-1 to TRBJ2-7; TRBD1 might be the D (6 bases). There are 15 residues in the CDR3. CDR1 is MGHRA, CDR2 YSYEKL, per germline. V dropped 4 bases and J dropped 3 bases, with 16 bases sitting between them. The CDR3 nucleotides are TGCGCCAGCAGCCCTACAGGGCGCTCTGACTACGAGCAGTACTTC. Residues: CASSPTGRSDYEQYF.

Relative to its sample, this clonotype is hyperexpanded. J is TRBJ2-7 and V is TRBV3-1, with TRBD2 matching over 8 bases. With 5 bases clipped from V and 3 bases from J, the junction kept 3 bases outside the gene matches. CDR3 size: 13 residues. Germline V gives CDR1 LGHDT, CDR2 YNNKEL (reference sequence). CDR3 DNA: TGTGCCAGCAGCACACGGGAGGGCTACGAGCAGTACTTC. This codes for CASSTREGYEQYF.

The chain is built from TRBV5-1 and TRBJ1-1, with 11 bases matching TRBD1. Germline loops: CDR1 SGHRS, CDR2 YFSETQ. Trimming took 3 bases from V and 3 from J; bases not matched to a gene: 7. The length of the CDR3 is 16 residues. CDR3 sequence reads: CASSWGDRGVDTEAFF. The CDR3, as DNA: TGCGCCAGCAGCTGGGGGGACAGGGGGGTTGACACTGAAGCTTTCTTT.

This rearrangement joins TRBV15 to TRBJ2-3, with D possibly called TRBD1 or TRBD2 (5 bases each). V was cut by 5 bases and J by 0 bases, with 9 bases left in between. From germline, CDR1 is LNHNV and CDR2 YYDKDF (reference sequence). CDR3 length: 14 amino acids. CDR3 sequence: CATSGGKSTDTQYF. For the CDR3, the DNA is TGTGCCACCAGCGGGGGAAAAAGCACAGATACGCAGTATTTT.

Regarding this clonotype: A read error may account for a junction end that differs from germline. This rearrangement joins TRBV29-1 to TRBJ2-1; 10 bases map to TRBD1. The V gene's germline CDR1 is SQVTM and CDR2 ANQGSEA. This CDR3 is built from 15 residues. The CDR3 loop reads CSVEGDRGLDNEQSF. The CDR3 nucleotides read TGCAGCGTTGAAGGGGACAGGGGATTGGACAATGAGCAGTCCTTC.

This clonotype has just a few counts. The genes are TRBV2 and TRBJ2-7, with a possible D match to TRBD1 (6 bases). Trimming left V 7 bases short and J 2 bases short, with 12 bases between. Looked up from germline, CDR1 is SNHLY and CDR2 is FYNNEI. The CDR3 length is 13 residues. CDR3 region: CASNQGWPYEQYF. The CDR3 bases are TGTGCCAGCAACCAGGGGTGGCCCTACGAGCAGTACTTC.

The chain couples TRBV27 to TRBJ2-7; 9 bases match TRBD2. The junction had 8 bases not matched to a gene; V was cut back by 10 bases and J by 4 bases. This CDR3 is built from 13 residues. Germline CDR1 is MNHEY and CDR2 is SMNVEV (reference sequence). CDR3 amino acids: CATGSGSLYEQYF. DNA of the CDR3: TGTGCCACTGGTAGCGGGAGTCTTTACGAGCAGTACTTC.

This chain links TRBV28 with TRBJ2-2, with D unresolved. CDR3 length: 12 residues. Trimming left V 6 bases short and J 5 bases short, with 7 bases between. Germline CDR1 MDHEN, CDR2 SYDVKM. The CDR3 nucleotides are TGTGCCAGCAGGGCAGATACCGGGGAGCTGTTTTTT. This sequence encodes CASRADTGELFF.

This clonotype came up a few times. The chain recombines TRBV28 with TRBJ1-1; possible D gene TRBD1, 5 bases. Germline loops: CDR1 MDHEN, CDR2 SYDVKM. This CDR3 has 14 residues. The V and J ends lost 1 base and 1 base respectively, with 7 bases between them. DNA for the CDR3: TGTGCCAGCAGTTTATCAGGGACGAACACTGAAGCTTTCTTT. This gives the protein CASSLSGTNTEAFF.

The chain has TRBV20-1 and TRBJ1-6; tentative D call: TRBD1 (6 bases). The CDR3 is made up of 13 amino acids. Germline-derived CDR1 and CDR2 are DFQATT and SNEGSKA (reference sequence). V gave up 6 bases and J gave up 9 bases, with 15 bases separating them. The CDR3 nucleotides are TGCAGTGCCACTCCAGGGGAAGGTTCACCCCTCCACTTT. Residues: CSATPGEGSPLHF.

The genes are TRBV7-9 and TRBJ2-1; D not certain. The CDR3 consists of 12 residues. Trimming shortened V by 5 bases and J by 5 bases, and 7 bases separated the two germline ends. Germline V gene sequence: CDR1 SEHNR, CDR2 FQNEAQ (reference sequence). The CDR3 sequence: CASSLSNNEQFF. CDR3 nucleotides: TGTGCCAGCAGCCTCTCTAACAATGAGCAGTTCTTC.

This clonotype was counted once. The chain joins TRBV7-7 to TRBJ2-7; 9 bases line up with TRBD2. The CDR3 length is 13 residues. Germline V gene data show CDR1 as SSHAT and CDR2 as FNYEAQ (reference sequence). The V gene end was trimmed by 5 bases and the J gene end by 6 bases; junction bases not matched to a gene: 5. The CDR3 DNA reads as TGTGCCAGCAGCCCAGGGACTAGCACCGAGCAGTACTTC. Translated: CASSPGTSTEQYF.

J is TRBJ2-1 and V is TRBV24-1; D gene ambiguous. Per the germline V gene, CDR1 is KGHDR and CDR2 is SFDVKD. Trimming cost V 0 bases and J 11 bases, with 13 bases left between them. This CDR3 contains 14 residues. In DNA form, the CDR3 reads TGTGCCACCAGTGATTTGCGTGAACTTGGGAAGCAGTTCTTC. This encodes CATSDLRELGKQFF.